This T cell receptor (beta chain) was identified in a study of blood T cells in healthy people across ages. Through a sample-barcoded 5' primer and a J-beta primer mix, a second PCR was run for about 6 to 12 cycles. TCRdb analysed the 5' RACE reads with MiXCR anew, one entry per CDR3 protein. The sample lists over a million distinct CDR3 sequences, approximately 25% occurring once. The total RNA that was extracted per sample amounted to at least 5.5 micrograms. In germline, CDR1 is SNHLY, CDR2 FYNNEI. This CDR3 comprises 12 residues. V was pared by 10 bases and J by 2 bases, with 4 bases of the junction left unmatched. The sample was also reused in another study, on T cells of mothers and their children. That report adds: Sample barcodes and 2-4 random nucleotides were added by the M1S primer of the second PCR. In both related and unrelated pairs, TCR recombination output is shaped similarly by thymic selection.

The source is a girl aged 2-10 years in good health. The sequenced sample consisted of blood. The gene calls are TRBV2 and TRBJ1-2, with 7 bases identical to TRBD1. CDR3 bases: TGTGCCACCTTACAGGGGAACTATGGCTACACCTTC. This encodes CATLQGNYGYTF. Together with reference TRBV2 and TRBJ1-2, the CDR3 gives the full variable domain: EPEVTQTPSHQVTQMGQEVILRCVPISNHLYFYWYRQILGQKVEFLVSFYNNEISEKSEIFDDQFSVERPDGSNFTLKIRSTKLEDSAMYFCATLQGNYGYTFGSGTRLTVV.